These T cell receptor beta chains were read from a single sample in a study of blood T cell repertoires in COVID-19. Assay used: immunoSEQ multiplex PCR; TCRdb lists only in-frame clones, some missing. The data hold fewer than 150,000 clones, with roughly 89% observed a single time. Sequenced input: peripheral blood. The receptors derive from a woman in her thirties or forties with acute or convalescent COVID-19. CDR3s include the opening cysteine and the closing phenylalanine or tryptophan. The D gene is left open where the match is weak. Rows may omit the clone size; those that give it use once, few, many or a size class.

TRBD1 | TRBJ1-6 | . | TRBV9 | TGTGCCAGCAGCGCACGACAGGGGAATAATTCACCCCTCCACTTT | CASSARQGNNSPLHF
TRBD1 | TRBJ1-1 | . | TRBV4-1 | TGCGCCAGCAGCCAAGACAGGGGGCAAATCACTGAAGCTTTCTTT | CASSQDRGQITEAFF
. | TRBJ2-6 | . | TRBV3-1/TRBV3-2 | TGTGCCAGCAGTCCTACAGGGACTGGGGCCAACGTCCTGACTTTC | CASSPTGTGANVLTF
TRBD2 | TRBJ2-3 | . | TRBV6-4 | TGTGCCAGCAGTGACTCCTCCACTAGCGGGACTCTTGGGACAGATACGCAGTATTTT | CASSDSSTSGTLGTDTQYF
. | TRBJ1-3 | few | TRBV21-1 | TGTGCCAGCAGCAATGAGGGGGTCTCTGGAAACACCATATATTTT | CASSNEGVSGNTIYF
. | TRBJ2-7 | . | TRBV19 | TGTGCCACCGCGGCCAGCATCTCCTACGAGCAGTACTTC | CATAASISYEQYF
TRBD1 | TRBJ1-1 | . | TRBV29-1 | TGCAGCGCCCGGGACAGGGACAAAACAACTGAAGCTTTCTTT | CSARDRDKTTEAFF
. | TRBJ1-2 | . | TRBV3-1/TRBV3-2 | TGTGCCAGCAGCCTGGTAGGGGCGCGGGGGACCGGCTATGGCTACACCTTC | CASSLVGARGTGYGYTF
TRBD1 | TRBJ2-7 | once | TRBV7-9 | TGTGCCAGCAGCCCGCACCGGGACAGCAGACTCTACGAGCAGTACTTC | CASSPHRDSRLYEQYF
. | TRBJ1-1 | . | TRBV24-1 | TGTGCCACCAGTGACCGTGACAGGTCTGAAGCTTTCTTT | CATSDRDRSEAFF
. | TRBJ1-5 | . | TRBV19 | TGTGCCAGTAGCTACGGAGAGATGAATCAGCCCCAGCATTTT | CASSYGEMNQPQHF
TRBD1 | TRBJ1-2 | . | TRBV4-2 | TGTGCCAGCAGCCAAGACTTGGGGACAGGGCTTTATGGCTACACCTTC | CASSQDLGTGLYGYTF
TRBD1 | TRBJ1-5 | . | TRBV27 | TGTGCCAGCAGTCGGGACAGGGGTCAGCCCCAGCATTTT | CASSRDRGQPQHF
TRBD1 | TRBJ2-2 | once | TRBV5-1 | TGCGCCAGCAGCGCCGGACAGGAGACCGGGGAGCTGTTTTTT | CASSAGQETGELFF
. | TRBJ1-6 | . | TRBV9 | TGTGCCAGCAGCGGTACGTCGAGCTCCTATAATTCACCCCTCCACTTT | CASSGTSSSYNSPLHF
. | TRBJ1-1 | few | TRBV7-9 | TGTGCCAGCAGCCCGACAGGGAACACTGAAGCTTTCTTT | CASSPTGNTEAFF
. | TRBJ2-5 | . | TRBV5-8 | TGTGCCAGCAGCTTGGGACTGGGGACCCAGTACTTC | CASSLGLGTQYF
. | TRBJ2-1 | . | TRBV30 | TGTGCCTGGAGTGTACACGTGTACAATGAGCAGTTCTTC | CAWSVHVYNEQFF
TRBD2 | TRBJ2-2 | . | TRBV5-4 | TGTGCCAGCAGCTTGGGACGGCTGAGCGGGAGTAACACCGGGGAGCTGTTTTTT | CASSLGRLSGSNTGELFF
. | TRBJ1-6 | . | TRBV30 | TGTGCCTGGCTCGCGGGGGACTATAATTCACCCCTCCACTTT | CAWLAGDYNSPLHF
. | TRBJ1-1 | . | TRBV2 | TGTGCCAGCAGTTCACAGGACGGGAACACTGAAGCTTTCTTT | CASSSQDGNTEAFF
TRBD1 | TRBJ1-5 | . | TRBV7-2 | TGTGCCAGCAAATTGGGACAGGCCCGCAATCAGCCCCAGCATTTT | CASKLGQARNQPQHF
. | TRBJ2-4 | . | TRBV7-6 | TGTGCCAGCAGCTTAGGGGGGGGCCGTAAAAACATTCAGTACTTC | CASSLGGGRKNIQYF
. | TRBJ2-5 | . | TRBV6-5 | TGTGCCAGCAGTAAACAGGGGACCCAGTACTTC | CASSKQGTQYF
. | TRBJ2-7 | . | TRBV11-2 | TGTGCCAGCAGCTTAGGTGGGGCCCTTTACGAGCAGTACTTC | CASSLGGALYEQYF
. | TRBJ1-6 | once | TRBV10-3 | TGTGCCATCAGTGAATCGGGGGGCGCTGATAATTCACCCCTCCACTTT | CAISESGGADNSPLHF
. | TRBJ1-2 | . | TRBV18 | TGTGCCAGCTCACCAGCAGGGGCGAACTATGGCTACACCTTC | CASSPAGANYGYTF
. | TRBJ1-1 | . | TRBV7-8 | TGTGCCAGCAGCTATGGAGGGAGTGGGACTGAAGCTTTCTTT | CASSYGGSGTEAFF
. | TRBJ2-5 | . | TRBV4-1 | TGCGCCAGCAGCCAGGCCCTTACTTTAACGGGAGAGACCCAGTACTTC | CASSQALTLTGETQYF
TRBD1 | TRBJ1-1 | . | TRBV25-1 | TGTGCCAGCAGTGGCGGACAGGGTCTGAACACTGAAGCTTTCTTT | CASSGGQGLNTEAFF
TRBD2 | TRBJ2-2 | . | TRBV19 | TGTGCCAGTAGTCTCCGCGGGACTAGTCGTCCCGGGGAGCTGTTTTTT | CASSLRGTSRPGELFF
. | TRBJ1-4 | . | TRBV28 | TGTGCCAGCAGTTACCTATTGGACCCGGGGGGGGAAAAACTGTTTTTT | CASSYLLDPGGEKLFF
. | TRBJ1-5 | . | TRBV18 | TGTGCCAGCTCACCCTTCCCGGAGGGGCCCCAGCATTTT | CASSPFPEGPQHF
TRBD1 | TRBJ1-2 | . | TRBV10-3 | TGTGCCACCCTCGGGACAGGGGGTGGTGGCTACACCTTC | CATLGTGGGGYTF
. | TRBJ2-3 | . | TRBV13 | TGTGCCAGCAGCTCATCTGGGGAGCCCCCCACAGATACGCAGTATTTT | CASSSSGEPPTDTQYF
TRBD1 | TRBJ1-5 | few | TRBV5-1 | TGCGCCAGCAGCTTGGGACCGACAGGGGGGAATAGCAATCAGCCCCAGCATTTT | CASSLGPTGGNSNQPQHF
. | TRBJ2-7 | . | TRBV7-2 | TGTGCCAGCAGCTTGTCGGGAACCTACGAGCAGTACTTC | CASSLSGTYEQYF
. | TRBJ1-5 | . | TRBV18 | TGTGCCAGCTCACGCACCGGAGGGGATCAGCCCCAGCATTTT | CASSRTGGDQPQHF
TRBD2 | TRBJ2-1 | . | TRBV5-1 | TGCGCCAGCAGTAAACGGACTAGCGGGAGGGATTACAATGAGCAGTTCTTC | CASSKRTSGRDYNEQFF
TRBD2 | TRBJ2-7 | . | TRBV29-1 | TGCAGCGTTGGTGCTCTGGCGGGAGGGGCCTACGAGCAGTACTTC | CSVGALAGGAYEQYF
. | TRBJ2-2 | . | TRBV4-1 | TGCGCCAGCAGCCTCCAAACCGGGGAGCTGTTTTTT | CASSLQTGELFF
TRBD1 | TRBJ1-1 | . | TRBV5-1 | TGCGCCAGCAGCTTGGCGCAGGGGGTGGCTTTCTTT | CASSLAQGVAFF